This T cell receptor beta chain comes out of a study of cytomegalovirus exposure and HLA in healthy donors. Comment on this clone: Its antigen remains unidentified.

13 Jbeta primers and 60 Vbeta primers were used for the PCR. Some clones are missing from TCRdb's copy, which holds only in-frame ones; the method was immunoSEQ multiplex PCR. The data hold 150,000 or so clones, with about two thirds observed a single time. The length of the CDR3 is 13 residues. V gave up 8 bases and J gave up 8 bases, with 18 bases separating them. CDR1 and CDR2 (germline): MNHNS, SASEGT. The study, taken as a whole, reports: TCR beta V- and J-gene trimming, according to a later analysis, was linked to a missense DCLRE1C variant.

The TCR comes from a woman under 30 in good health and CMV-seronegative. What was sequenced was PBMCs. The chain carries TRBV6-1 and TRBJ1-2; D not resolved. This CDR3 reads CASEAGEGRGYTF. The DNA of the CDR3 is TGTGCCAGCGAGGCTGGGGAAGGGAGGGGCTACACCTTC.